Here is one T cell receptor beta chain with its context. This record comes from a study of shared T cell receptors in the human thymus. The ends lost 0 bases at V and 9 bases at J; junction bases unmatched: 9. The CDR3 is 17 amino acids. Looked up from germline, CDR1 is LGHNA and CDR2 is YNFKEQ. Sequencing used immunoSEQ multiplex PCR; TCRdb keeps in-frame clones, though not all of them. The sample contains roughly 560,000 clones, about four fifths of which appear only once. This sample also appeared in a second study, on human thymus T cells. That source notes: Thymic material originated from resections removed in the course of corrective heart surgery. Usage of V and J genes appeared biased in thymic and blood repertoires.

The chain uses TRBV4-2 and TRBJ2-1, with 12 bases matching TRBD2. The sequence came from a boy under two years old with a congenital heart defect. What was sequenced was thymocytes. The CDR3 DNA reads as TGTGCCAGCAGCCAAGATCGGAGACTAGCGGGAGTACTTGAGCAGTTCTTC. Translation: CASSQDRRLAGVLEQFF.